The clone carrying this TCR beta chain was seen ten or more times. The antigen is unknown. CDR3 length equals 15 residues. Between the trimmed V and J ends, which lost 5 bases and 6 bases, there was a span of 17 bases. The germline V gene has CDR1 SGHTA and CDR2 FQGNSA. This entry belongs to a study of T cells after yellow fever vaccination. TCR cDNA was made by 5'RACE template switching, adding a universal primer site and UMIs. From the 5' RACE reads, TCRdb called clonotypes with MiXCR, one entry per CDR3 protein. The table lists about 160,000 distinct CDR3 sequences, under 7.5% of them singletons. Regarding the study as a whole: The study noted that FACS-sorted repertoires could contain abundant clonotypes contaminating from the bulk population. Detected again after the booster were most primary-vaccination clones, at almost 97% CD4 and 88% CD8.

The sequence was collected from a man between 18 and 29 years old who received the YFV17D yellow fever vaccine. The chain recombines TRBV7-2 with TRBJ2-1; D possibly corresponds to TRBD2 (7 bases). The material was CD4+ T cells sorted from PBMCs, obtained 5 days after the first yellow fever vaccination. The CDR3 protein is CASSMWGGAVNEQFF. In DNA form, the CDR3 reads TGTGCCAGCAGCATGTGGGGGGGGGCCGTCAATGAGCAGTTCTTC.